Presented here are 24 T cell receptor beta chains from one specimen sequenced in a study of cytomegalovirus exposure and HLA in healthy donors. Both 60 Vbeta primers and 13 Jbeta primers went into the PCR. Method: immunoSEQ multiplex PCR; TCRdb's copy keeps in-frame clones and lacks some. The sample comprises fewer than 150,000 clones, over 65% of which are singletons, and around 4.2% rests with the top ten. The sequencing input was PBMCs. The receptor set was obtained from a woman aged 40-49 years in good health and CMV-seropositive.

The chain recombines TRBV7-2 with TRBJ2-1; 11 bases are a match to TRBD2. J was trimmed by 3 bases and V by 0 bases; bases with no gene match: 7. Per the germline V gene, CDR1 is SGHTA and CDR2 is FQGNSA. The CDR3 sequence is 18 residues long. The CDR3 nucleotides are TGTGCCAGCAGCTTAGCGTTGTTAGGACTAGCGGGCTACAATGAGCAGTTCTTC. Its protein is CASSLALLGLAGYNEQFF.

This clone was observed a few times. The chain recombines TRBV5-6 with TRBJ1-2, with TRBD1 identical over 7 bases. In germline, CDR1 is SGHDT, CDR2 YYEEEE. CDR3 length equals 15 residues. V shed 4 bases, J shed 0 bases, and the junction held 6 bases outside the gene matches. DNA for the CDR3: TGTGCCAGCAGCACAGACAGGGTGTCTAACTATGGCTACACCTTC. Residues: CASSTDRVSNYGYTF.

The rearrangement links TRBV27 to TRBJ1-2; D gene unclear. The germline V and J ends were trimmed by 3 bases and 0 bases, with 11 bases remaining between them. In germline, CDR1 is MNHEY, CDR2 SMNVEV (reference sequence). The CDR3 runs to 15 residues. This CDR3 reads CASSFSRGANYGYTF. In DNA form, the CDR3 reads TGTGCCAGCAGTTTTTCCCGGGGAGCTAACTATGGCTACACCTTC.

The CDR3, as DNA: TGTGCCAGCAGCCGAGACAGGATCGCTGCGTATGGCTACACCTTC. Encoded protein: CASSRDRIAAYGYTF. The chain links TRBV6-5 to TRBJ1-2; TRBD1 is a possible D gene (6 bases). The CDR3 has 15 residues. Germline values: CDR1 MNHEY, CDR2 SVGAGI. The V end lost 6 bases, the J end lost 5 bases, and 19 bases lay between the germline ends.

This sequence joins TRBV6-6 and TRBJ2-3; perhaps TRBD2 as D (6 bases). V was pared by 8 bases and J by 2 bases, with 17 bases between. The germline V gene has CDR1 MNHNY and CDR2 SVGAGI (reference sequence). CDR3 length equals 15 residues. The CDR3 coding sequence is TGTGCCAGCGCCCGGGGGTCATTAAACACAGATACGCAGTATTTT. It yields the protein CASARGSLNTDTQYF.

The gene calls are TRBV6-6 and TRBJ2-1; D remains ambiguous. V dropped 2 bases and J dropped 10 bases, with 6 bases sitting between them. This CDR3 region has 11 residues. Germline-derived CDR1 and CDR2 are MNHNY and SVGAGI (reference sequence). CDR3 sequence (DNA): TGTGCCAGCAGTTACGAACTAGAGCAGTTCTTC. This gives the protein CASSYELEQFF.

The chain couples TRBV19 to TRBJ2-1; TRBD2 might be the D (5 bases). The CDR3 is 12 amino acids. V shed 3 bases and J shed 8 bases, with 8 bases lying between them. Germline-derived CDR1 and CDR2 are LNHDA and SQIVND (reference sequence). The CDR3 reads CASSINSDEQFF. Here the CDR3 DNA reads TGTGCCAGTAGTATCAATAGCGATGAGCAGTTCTTC.

This CDR3 is CASSPPGTGGAETQYF. In nucleotides, the CDR3 is TGTGCCAGCTCACCACCCGGGACAGGGGGCGCGGAGACCCAGTACTTC. The chain combines TRBV18 with TRBJ2-5; TRBD1 agrees at 12 bases. V lost 0 bases to trimming and J lost 5 bases; unmatched junction nucleotides: 4. CDR3 size: 16 residues. From germline, CDR1 is KGHSH and CDR2 LQKENI.

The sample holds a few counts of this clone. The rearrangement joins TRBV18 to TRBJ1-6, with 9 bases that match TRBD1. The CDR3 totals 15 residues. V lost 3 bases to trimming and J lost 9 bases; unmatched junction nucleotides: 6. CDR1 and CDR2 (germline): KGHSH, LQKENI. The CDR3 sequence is CASSPVPGQGSPLHF. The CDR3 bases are TGTGCCAGCTCACCCGTCCCGGGACAGGGTTCACCCCTCCACTTT.

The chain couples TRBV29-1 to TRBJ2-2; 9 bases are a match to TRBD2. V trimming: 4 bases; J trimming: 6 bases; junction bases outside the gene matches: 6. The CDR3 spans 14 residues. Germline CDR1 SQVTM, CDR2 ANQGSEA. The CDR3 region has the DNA TGCAGCGTTGGAGATCCTAGCGGGGCCGGGGAGCTGTTTTTT. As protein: CSVGDPSGAGELFF.

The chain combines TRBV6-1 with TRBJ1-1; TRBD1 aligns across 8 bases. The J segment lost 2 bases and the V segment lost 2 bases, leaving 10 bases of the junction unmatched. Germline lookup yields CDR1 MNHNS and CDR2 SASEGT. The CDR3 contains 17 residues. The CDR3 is CASSESARTGRNTEAFF. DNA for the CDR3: TGTGCCAGCAGTGAATCGGCTCGGACAGGGCGAAACACTGAAGCTTTCTTT.

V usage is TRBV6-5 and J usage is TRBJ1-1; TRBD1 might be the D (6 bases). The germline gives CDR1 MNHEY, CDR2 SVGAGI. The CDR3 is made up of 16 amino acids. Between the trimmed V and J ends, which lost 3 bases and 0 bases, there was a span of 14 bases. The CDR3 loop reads CASSYAGGYMNTEAFF. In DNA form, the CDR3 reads TGTGCCAGCAGTTATGCGGGGGGCTACATGAACACTGAAGCTTTCTTT.

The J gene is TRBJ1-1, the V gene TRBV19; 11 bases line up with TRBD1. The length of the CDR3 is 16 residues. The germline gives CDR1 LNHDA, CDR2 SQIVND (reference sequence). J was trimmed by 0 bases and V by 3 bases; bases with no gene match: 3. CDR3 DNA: TGTGCCAGTAGTATCGGACAGGGGGCGATGAACACTGAAGCTTTCTTT. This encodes CASSIGQGAMNTEAFF.

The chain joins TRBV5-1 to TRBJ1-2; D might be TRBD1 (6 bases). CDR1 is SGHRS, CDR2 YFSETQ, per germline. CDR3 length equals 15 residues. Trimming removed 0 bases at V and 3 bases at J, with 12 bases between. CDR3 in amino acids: CASSLGQAVDYGYTF. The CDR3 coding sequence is TGCGCCAGCAGCTTGGGACAGGCCGTGGACTATGGCTACACCTTC.

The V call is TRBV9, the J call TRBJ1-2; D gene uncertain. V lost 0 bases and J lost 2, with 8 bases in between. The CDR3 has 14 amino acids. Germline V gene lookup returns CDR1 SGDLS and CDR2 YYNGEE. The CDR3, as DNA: TGTGCCAGCAGCGTAGAGGGAGGCAACTATGGCTACACCTTC. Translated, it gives CASSVEGGNYGYTF.

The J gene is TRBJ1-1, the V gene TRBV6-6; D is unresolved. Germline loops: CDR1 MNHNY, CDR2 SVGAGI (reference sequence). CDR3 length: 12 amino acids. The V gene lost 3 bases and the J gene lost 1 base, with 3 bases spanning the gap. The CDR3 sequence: CASSYRNTEAFF. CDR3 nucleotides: TGTGCCAGCAGTTATAGGAACACTGAAGCTTTCTTT.

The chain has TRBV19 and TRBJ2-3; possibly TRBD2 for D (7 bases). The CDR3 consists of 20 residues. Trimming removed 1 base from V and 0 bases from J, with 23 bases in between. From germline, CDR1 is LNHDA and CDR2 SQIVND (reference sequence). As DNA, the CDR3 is TGTGCCAGTAGTATAGCTTTCTCGGGGGGCATTTTTGGTAGCACAGATACGCAGTATTTT. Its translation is CASSIAFSGGIFGSTDTQYF.

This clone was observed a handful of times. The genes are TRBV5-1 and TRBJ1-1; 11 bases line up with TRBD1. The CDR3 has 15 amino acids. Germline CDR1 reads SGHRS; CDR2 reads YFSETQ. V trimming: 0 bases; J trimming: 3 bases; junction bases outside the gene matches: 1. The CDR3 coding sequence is TGCGCCAGCAGCTTGGGGGACAGGGGGTACACTGAAGCTTTCTTT. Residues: CASSLGDRGYTEAFF.

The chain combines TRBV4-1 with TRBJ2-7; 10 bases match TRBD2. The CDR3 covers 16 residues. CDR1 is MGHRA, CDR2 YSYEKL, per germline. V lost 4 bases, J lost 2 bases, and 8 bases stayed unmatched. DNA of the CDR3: TGCGCCAGCAGCCGAGCGGCTAGCGGGGGAACCTACGAGCAGTACTTC. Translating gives CASSRAASGGTYEQYF.

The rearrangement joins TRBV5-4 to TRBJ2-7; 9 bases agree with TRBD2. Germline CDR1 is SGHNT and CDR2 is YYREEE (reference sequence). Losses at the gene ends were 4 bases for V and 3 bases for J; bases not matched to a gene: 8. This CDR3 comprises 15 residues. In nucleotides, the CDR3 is TGTGCCAGCAGCCCGTTAGCGGGAGTGGGCTACGAGCAGTACTTC. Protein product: CASSPLAGVGYEQYF.

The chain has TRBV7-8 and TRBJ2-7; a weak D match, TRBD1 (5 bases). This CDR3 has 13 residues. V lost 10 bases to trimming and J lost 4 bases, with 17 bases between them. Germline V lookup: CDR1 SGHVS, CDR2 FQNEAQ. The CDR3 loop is CATQKGRRYEQYF. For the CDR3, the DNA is TGTGCCACCCAGAAGGGGCGCCGATACGAGCAGTACTTC.

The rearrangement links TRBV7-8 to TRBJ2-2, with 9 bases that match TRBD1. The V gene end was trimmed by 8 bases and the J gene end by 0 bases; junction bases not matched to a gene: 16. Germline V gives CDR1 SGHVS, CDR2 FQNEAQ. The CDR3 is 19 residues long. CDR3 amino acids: CASGFPGTGISTNTGELFF. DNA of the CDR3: TGTGCCAGCGGATTCCCCGGGACAGGGATCTCAACGAACACCGGGGAGCTGTTTTTT.

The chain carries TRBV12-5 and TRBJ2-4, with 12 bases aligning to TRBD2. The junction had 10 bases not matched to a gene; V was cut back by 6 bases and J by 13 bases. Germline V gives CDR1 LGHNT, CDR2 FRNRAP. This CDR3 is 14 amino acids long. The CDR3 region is CASGPGGLAGSQYF. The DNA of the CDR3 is TGTGCTAGTGGCCCCGGTGGACTAGCGGGATCCCAGTACTTC.

CDR3 sequence: CASSPDRFSTNEKLFF. The DNA for the CDR3 is TGTGCCAGCTCACCGGACAGGTTTTCAACTAATGAAAAACTGTTTTTT. This sequence joins TRBV18 and TRBJ1-4; TRBD1 matches 7 bases. CDR3 length: 16 amino acids. With V trimmed by 3 bases and J by 0 bases, 4 bases remained unmatched. Germline lookup yields CDR1 KGHSH and CDR2 LQKENI.